The next 19 T cell receptor beta chains were all read from a single sample in a study of blood T cell repertoires in COVID-19. Measured with immunoSEQ multiplex PCR; TCRdb has only the in-frame clones, and not every one. The repertoire holds 250,000 to 300,000 clones, around 83% seen once, with under 7% in the top ten. Material for sequencing was PBMCs or T cells enriched from blood (not recorded which). The receptors shown here come from a woman in her forties or fifties who had been exposed to COVID-19.

The V call is TRBV7-2, the J call TRBJ1-1; 7 positions agree with TRBD1. In germline, CDR1 is SGHTA, CDR2 FQGNSA. CDR3 length: 17 amino acids. Trimming cost V 2 bases and J 5 bases; bases outside gene matches: 14. Here the CDR3 reads CASSLYGPAGGPTEAFF. The CDR3, as DNA: TGTGCCAGCAGCTTATATGGTCCCGCAGGGGGTCCGACTGAAGCTTTCTTT.

The chain uses TRBV6-2 or TRBV6-3 and TRBJ2-7, with 11 bases aligning to TRBD2. CDR3 length equals 17 residues. Germline CDR1 and CDR2: MNHEY and SVGEGT. V lost 2 bases and J lost 5; bases outside the gene matches: 11. As DNA, the CDR3 is TGTGCCAGCAGTTACCCTAGCCGGACTAGCGGGTCTGACGAGCAGTACTTC. Translation: CASSYPSRTSGSDEQYF.

The rearrangement joins TRBV28 to TRBJ1-2; possible D gene TRBD1, 5 bases. The V end was cut by 2 bases, the J end by 2 bases, with 9 bases between. Per germline, CDR1 MDHEN and CDR2 SYDVKM. The CDR3 contains 14 residues. The CDR3 reads CASSLPPGNYGYTF. The CDR3 nucleotides are TGTGCCAGCAGTTTACCCCCAGGGAACTATGGCTACACCTTC.

This clone was counted a single time. V usage is TRBV24-1 and J usage is TRBJ1-1; the D is unclear. This CDR3 contains 12 residues. The V gene's germline CDR1 is KGHDR and CDR2 SFDVKD. Between the trimmed V and J ends, which lost 4 bases and 9 bases, there was a span of 11 bases. Written as DNA, the CDR3 is TGTGCCACCAGTGACCCGGGGAGTAAAGCTTTCTTT. Protein: CATSDPGSKAFF.

The chain has TRBV28 and TRBJ2-3; tentative D call: TRBD1 (6 bases). The ends were cut back, 7 bases at V and 1 base at J, with 18 bases in the middle. The CDR3 sequence is 16 residues long. From germline, CDR1 is MDHEN and CDR2 SYDVKM. CDR3: CASTLGGRGRTDTQYF. The DNA of the CDR3 is TGTGCCAGCACCCTTGGGGGCCGAGGTCGCACAGATACGCAGTATTTT.

V and J are TRBV5-4 and TRBJ1-2, with D perhaps TRBD1 (6 bases). The CDR3 runs 16 residues. The V gene's germline CDR1 is SGHNT and CDR2 YYREEE (reference sequence). Between the trimmed V and J ends, which lost 0 bases and 0 bases, there was a span of 12 bases. The CDR3 reads CASSLGGQEANYGYTF. CDR3 sequence (DNA): TGTGCCAGCAGCTTGGGGGGGCAGGAAGCTAACTATGGCTACACCTTC.

The gene calls are TRBV5-3 and TRBJ1-1; 9 nucleotides agree with TRBD1. TRBV5-3 is noted as an ORF with a role that remains uncertain. CDR3 length: 16 amino acids. J gave up 1 base and V 1 base, and 5 bases lay outside the gene matches. The CDR3 here is CARSLRTGAKNTEAFF. The DNA for the CDR3 is TGTGCCAGAAGCTTGCGGACAGGGGCCAAGAACACTGAAGCTTTCTTT.

V gene TRBV24-1 combines with J gene TRBJ2-3, with 9 bases fitting TRBD1. Per germline, CDR1 KGHDR and CDR2 SFDVKD. CDR3 size: 15 residues. V was pared by 4 bases and J by 3 bases, with 4 bases of the junction left unmatched. This chain's CDR3 is CATSEPGQGTDTQYF. The CDR3 bases are TGTGCCACCAGTGAGCCGGGACAGGGAACAGATACGCAGTATTTT.

The chain carries TRBV11-2 and TRBJ2-7; possibly TRBD1 for D (5 bases). Trimming left V 0 bases short and J 5 bases short, with 11 bases between. CDR3 length equals 14 residues. The germline V gene encodes CDR1 SGHAT and CDR2 FQNNGV. CDR3 DNA sequence: TGTGCCAGCAGCTTAGATCACGGCAGGGACGAGCAGTACTTC. It codes for CASSLDHGRDEQYF.

V and J are TRBV7-2 and TRBJ1-2; D is perhaps TRBD1 (6 bases). Trimming pared 3 bases from V and 8 bases from J, leaving 16 bases between. The length of the CDR3 is 14 residues. Germline lookup yields CDR1 SGHTA and CDR2 FQGNSA. CDR3 nucleotide sequence: TGTGCCAGCAGCTTGAGGGCGGCAGGGGAAGGCTACACCTTC. As protein: CASSLRAAGEGYTF.

The rearrangement joins TRBV4-3 to TRBJ1-4; maybe TRBD1 (6 bases). CDR1 and CDR2 (germline): LGHNA, YSLEER. This CDR3 comprises 14 residues. Trimming removed 4 bases at V and 6 bases at J, with 12 bases between. The CDR3 nucleotides are TGCGCCAGCAGCCTCGGGACATCTGATGAAAAACTGTTTTTT. Protein product: CASSLGTSDEKLFF.

The chain recombines TRBV29-1 with TRBJ1-1; the D gene is possibly TRBD1 (5 bases). Germline CDR1 reads SQVTM; CDR2 reads ANQGSEA. The CDR3 consists of 13 residues. Written as DNA, the CDR3 is TGCAGGGGGGGGATGGGACGGAACACTGAAGCTTTCTTT. Its protein is CRGGMGRNTEAFF.

This clone was recorded only once. The J gene is TRBJ1-3, the V gene TRBV19; no clear D gene. This CDR3 is built from 12 residues. Germline V gives CDR1 LNHDA, CDR2 SQIVND (reference sequence). Between the trimmed V and J ends, which lost 7 bases and 5 bases, there was a span of 9 bases. CDR3 sequence: CASNGSRNTIYF. In DNA form, the CDR3 reads TGTGCCAGTAATGGCAGTAGAAACACCATATATTTT.

V and J are TRBV6-5 and TRBJ1-2; no definite D call. Germline V gene lookup returns CDR1 MNHEY and CDR2 SVGAGI. The CDR3 length is 11 residues. Trimming took 6 bases from V and 5 from J, leaving 7 bases between them. CDR3 loop: CASRAGYGYTF. The CDR3 nucleotides read TGTGCCAGCAGAGCGGGGTATGGCTACACCTTC.

This clone was picked up one time. J is TRBJ1-2 and V is TRBV4-3; TRBD1 agrees at 9 bases. V lost 0 bases and J lost 4; bases outside the gene matches: 12. This CDR3 is built from 18 residues. Germline-derived CDR1 and CDR2 are LGHNA and YSLEER. The CDR3 nucleotides read TGCGCCAGCAGCCAAGATTTGAGGGGTACGACAGGGGGCTATGGCTACACCTTC. Its protein product is CASSQDLRGTTGGYGYTF.

The chain employs TRBV10-3 and TRBJ1-2; D unresolved. Germline loops: CDR1 ENHRY, CDR2 SYGVKD. Trimming stripped 4 bases from V and 3 bases from J, with 6 bases between. The CDR3 covers 12 residues. In nucleotides, the CDR3 is TGTGCCATCAGTGGGAGAGACTATGGCTACACCTTC. This codes for CAISGRDYGYTF.

The rearrangement links TRBV7-8 to TRBJ2-3, with D possibly TRBD1 on 5 matching bases. Between the trimmed V and J ends, which lost 5 bases and 0 bases, there was a span of 21 bases. CDR1 and CDR2 (germline): SGHVS, FQNEAQ. This CDR3 is built from 18 residues. The CDR3 here is CASSTDPAEGASTDTQYF. In nucleotides, the CDR3 is TGTGCCAGCAGCACGGACCCTGCGGAAGGGGCTAGCACAGATACGCAGTATTTT.

V is TRBV28 and J is TRBJ1-1; D call uncertain. CDR3 length: 16 residues. The V gene's germline CDR1 is MDHEN and CDR2 SYDVKM. The V and J ends lost 2 bases and 5 bases respectively, with 18 bases between them. The CDR3 DNA follows: TGTGCCAGCAGTTTAATTGGGTTTGTGGCGGCTACTGAAGCTTTCTTT. It encodes CASSLIGFVAATEAFF.

The chain joins TRBV5-5 to TRBJ2-7; 9 bases are a match to TRBD1. Germline V gene lookup returns CDR1 SGHKS and CDR2 YYEKEE (reference sequence). This CDR3 is 15 amino acids long. The ends lost 4 bases at V and 7 bases at J; junction bases unmatched: 12. CDR3 nucleotide sequence: TGTGCCAGCAGCCCGATCGACAGGGGGTCTAGGGAGCAGTACTTC. Translated: CASSPIDRGSREQYF.